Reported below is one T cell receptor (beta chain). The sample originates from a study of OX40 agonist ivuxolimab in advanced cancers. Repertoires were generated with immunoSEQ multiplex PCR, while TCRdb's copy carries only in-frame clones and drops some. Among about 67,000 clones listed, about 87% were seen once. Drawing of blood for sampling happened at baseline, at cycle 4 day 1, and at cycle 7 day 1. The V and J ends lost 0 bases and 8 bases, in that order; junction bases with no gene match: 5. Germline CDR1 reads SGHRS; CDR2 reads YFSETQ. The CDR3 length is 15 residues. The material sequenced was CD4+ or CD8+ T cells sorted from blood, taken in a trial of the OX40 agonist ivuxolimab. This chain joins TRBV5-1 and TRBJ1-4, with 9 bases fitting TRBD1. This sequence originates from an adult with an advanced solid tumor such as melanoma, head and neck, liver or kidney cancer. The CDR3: CASSLGDREGEKLFF. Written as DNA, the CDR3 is TGCGCCAGCAGCTTGGGGGACAGGGAGGGAGAAAAACTGTTTTTT.